Below are 21 T cell receptor beta chains sequenced from a single sample in a study of blood T cell repertoires in COVID-19. TCRdb's table, derived via immunoSEQ multiplex PCR, lists solely in-frame clones and lacks some. The profile shows 200,000 to 300,000 clones, 86% of them singletons. Input material: peripheral blood. The origin of the receptors is a man younger than 40 with active or convalescent COVID-19.

V usage is TRBV5-1 and J usage is TRBJ1-1, with D perhaps TRBD1 (6 bases). The CDR3 extends over 15 amino acids. Deletions cut 0 bases from V and 1 base from J, with 10 bases between. CDR1 and CDR2 from the germline V gene are SGHRS and YFSETQ. The DNA for the CDR3 is TGCGCCAGCAGCTTGGTAGCAGGGGCGAACACTGAAGCTTTCTTT. Translated: CASSLVAGANTEAFF.

This chain joins TRBV10-3 and TRBJ2-2; 8 bases map to TRBD1. The ends lost 6 bases at V and 1 base at J; junction bases unmatched: 4. The germline V gene encodes CDR1 ENHRY and CDR2 SYGVKD. This CDR3 is built from 15 residues. The CDR3 is CAISSGTGNTGELFF. The CDR3 DNA sequence: TGTGCCATCAGCTCCGGGACAGGGAACACCGGGGAGCTGTTTTTT.

This clone was seen just once. The V and J genes are TRBV5-4 and TRBJ1-5, with 10 bases identical to TRBD1. The germline V gene has CDR1 SGHNT and CDR2 YYREEE (reference sequence). Unmatched junction bases numbered 7, after V lost 4 bases and J lost 9 bases. The CDR3 runs to 14 residues. The DNA for the CDR3 is TGTGCCAGCAGCGACCGGGACAGGGGTTTGCCCCAGCATTTT. It codes for CASSDRDRGLPQHF.

The chain employs TRBV7-9 and TRBJ1-2, with TRBD1 identical over 7 bases. Trimming at V came to 2 bases and at J to 0 bases, leaving 9 bases not matched to a gene. Germline V gene sequence: CDR1 SEHNR, CDR2 FQNEAQ (reference sequence). This CDR3 has 17 residues. This chain's CDR3 is CASSLFPGQEANYGYTF. For the CDR3, the DNA is TGTGCCAGCAGCTTATTTCCCGGACAGGAGGCTAACTATGGCTACACCTTC. Looking up the rest from reference TRBV7-9 and TRBJ1-2 gives the full variable domain: DTGVSQNPRHKITKRGQNVTFRCDPISEHNRLYWYRQTLGQGPEFLTYFQNEAQLEKSRLLSDRFSAERPKGSFSTLEIQRTEQGDSAMYLCASSLFPGQEANYGYTFGSGTRLTVV.

This chain links TRBV15 with TRBJ1-3; D may be TRBD1 (6 bases). Trimming cost V 9 bases and J 0 bases, with 12 bases left between them. Germline V gene sequence: CDR1 LNHNV, CDR2 YYDKDF (reference sequence). The CDR3 extends over 14 amino acids. CDR3 amino acids: CATATGISGNTIYF. The CDR3 nucleotides are TGTGCCACTGCCACAGGGATCTCTGGAAACACCATATATTTT.

V gene TRBV9 combines with J gene TRBJ1-1, with D possibly matching TRBD1 (6 bases). This CDR3 is 14 amino acids long. Trimming removed 4 bases at V and 1 base at J, with 11 bases between. CDR1 is SGDLS, CDR2 YYNGEE, per germline. The CDR3 here is CASSKQGENTEAFF. The CDR3 bases are TGTGCCAGCAGCAAACAGGGCGAGAACACTGAAGCTTTCTTT.

The chain combines TRBV6-4 with TRBJ2-7; D perhaps matches TRBD2 (5 bases). The germline CDR1 and CDR2 sequences are MRHNA and SNTAGT. Trimming removed 10 bases at V and 6 bases at J, with 13 bases between. The CDR3 has 11 residues. CDR3 amino acids: CATTGDCEQYF. DNA for the CDR3: TGTGCCACCACCGGGGATTGCGAGCAGTACTTC.

This clone was seen only a few times. This chain links TRBV27 with TRBJ2-7; D might be TRBD2 (6 bases). Germline lookup yields CDR1 MNHEY and CDR2 SMNVEV (reference sequence). This CDR3 has 12 amino acids. The V end lost 8 bases, the J end lost 6 bases, and 14 bases lay between the germline ends. Here the CDR3 reads CASASGGAEQYF. CDR3 bases: TGTGCCAGCGCCTCAGGAGGGGCCGAGCAGTACTTC.

The chain couples TRBV21-1 to TRBJ2-5; the table's TRBD2 call for D was not verified on the DNA. TRBV21-1 is described as a pseudogene. The CDR3 totals 13 residues. For the CDR3, the DNA is TGTGCCAGCAGCAAAGGTCTAAAAGAGACCCAGTACTTC. Its translation is CASSKGLKETQYF.

V and J are TRBV5-1 and TRBJ1-1, with D maybe TRBD1 (5 bases). Germline loops: CDR1 SGHRS, CDR2 YFSETQ. Trimming took 2 bases from V and 3 from J, leaving 14 bases between them. This CDR3 is built from 15 residues. CDR3 coding DNA: TGCGCCAGCAGCTTCGGTGACAGCCAATACACTGAAGCTTTCTTT. Protein: CASSFGDSQYTEAFF.

The chain joins TRBV11-2 to TRBJ2-7; a weak D match, TRBD1 (6 bases). The CDR3 runs 15 residues. The V end was cut by 5 bases, the J end by 5 bases, with 19 bases between. Germline V gives CDR1 SGHAT, CDR2 FQNNGV. In DNA, the CDR3 is TGTGCCAGCAGCCCAAAAGCGAACAGGGACCACGAGCAGTACTTC. It yields the protein CASSPKANRDHEQYF.

This clone is a singleton in its sample. This chain links TRBV6-2 or TRBV6-3 with TRBJ2-5; 14 bases are shared with TRBD2. J was trimmed by 5 bases and V by 6 bases; bases with no gene match: 2. CDR1 and CDR2 from the germline V gene are MNHEY and SVGEGT. The CDR3 is 14 residues long. This CDR3 reads CASSGTSGGETQYF. CDR3 bases: TGTGCCAGCAGCGGGACTAGCGGGGGCGAGACCCAGTACTTC.

The genes are TRBV5-4 and TRBJ2-5; the D gene is possibly TRBD2 (6 bases). The germline CDR1 and CDR2 sequences are SGHNT and YYREEE (reference sequence). The length of the CDR3 is 14 residues. Between the trimmed V and J ends, which lost 5 bases and 1 base, there was a span of 12 bases. The DNA of the CDR3 is TGTGCCAGCAGTTCTGCGGGGATCCAAGAGACCCAGTACTTC. Protein product: CASSSAGIQETQYF.

The chain joins TRBV9 to TRBJ2-1; 7 bases are a match to TRBD2. Germline CDR1 reads SGDLS; CDR2 reads YYNGEE. The V and J ends lost 0 bases and 6 bases, in that order; junction bases with no gene match: 6. The CDR3 is 15 amino acids. CDR3 sequence reads: CASSVAGGTGNEQFF. The DNA for the CDR3 is TGTGCCAGCAGCGTAGCGGGGGGTACAGGCAATGAGCAGTTCTTC.

The chain combines TRBV2 with TRBJ1-1, with D perhaps TRBD1 (6 bases). The germline V gene has CDR1 SNHLY and CDR2 FYNNEI. The ends were cut back, 10 bases at V and 2 bases at J, with 11 bases in the middle. This CDR3 is built from 12 residues. CDR3 protein: CATAGDNTEAFF. CDR3 sequence (DNA): TGTGCCACAGCAGGGGATAACACTGAAGCTTTCTTT. Drawing the rest from reference TRBV2 and TRBJ1-1, the complete variable domain is EPEVTQTPSHQVTQMGQEVILRCVPISNHLYFYWYRQILGQKVEFLVSFYNNEISEKSEIFDDQFSVERPDGSNFTLKIRSTKLEDSAMYFCATAGDNTEAFFGQGTRLTVV.

This clone was observed a few times. The V call is TRBV30, the J call TRBJ2-2, with 7 bases matching TRBD1. CDR3 length: 15 residues. V was clipped by 3 bases and J by 0 bases; unmatched bases: 4. Germline V gene sequence: CDR1 GTSNPN, CDR2 SVGIG (reference sequence). The CDR3 sequence is CAWSRQGANTGELFF. The CDR3 nucleotides are TGTGCCTGGAGCCGACAGGGTGCGAACACCGGGGAGCTGTTTTTT.

The V and J genes are TRBV19 and TRBJ1-5; 7 positions match TRBD1. Per the germline V gene, CDR1 is LNHDA and CDR2 is SQIVND (reference sequence). J gave up 0 bases and V 6 bases, and 14 bases lay outside the gene matches. The CDR3 has 18 residues. The CDR3 loop reads CASSADLDGTDSNQPQHF. The CDR3 nucleotides read TGTGCCAGTAGCGCCGACCTTGACGGGACAGATAGCAATCAGCCCCAGCATTTT.

The chain is built from TRBV18 and TRBJ1-4; D might be TRBD1 (6 bases). This CDR3 region has 15 residues. CDR1 is KGHSH and CDR2 is LQKENI in the germline V gene. Trimming left V 6 bases short and J 8 bases short, with 19 bases between. CDR3 in DNA: TGTGCCAGCTCTCGGAAACAGGGTTTTCCCGAAAAACTGTTTTTT. The encoded protein is CASSRKQGFPEKLFF.

The rearrangement joins TRBV7-2 to TRBJ2-7; D might be TRBD2 (6 bases). V lost 3 bases, J lost 5 bases, and 14 bases lay in between. The CDR3 length is 14 residues. The germline V gene has CDR1 SGHTA and CDR2 FQGNSA. The CDR3 region has the DNA TGTGCCAGCAGCTTTAGGGCGGGGTCCAACGAGCAGTACTTC. Amino acid sequence: CASSFRAGSNEQYF.

This rearrangement joins TRBV7-9 to TRBJ2-7; 12 bases align to TRBD1. Germline CDR1 and CDR2: SEHNR and FQNEAQ (reference sequence). Trimming at V came to 5 bases and at J to 7 bases, leaving 12 bases not matched to a gene. This CDR3 has 16 residues. The CDR3: CASSLATGQGAWEQYF. The CDR3 nucleotides are TGTGCCAGCAGCCTTGCGACGGGACAGGGGGCATGGGAGCAGTACTTC. The full variable domain, its missing parts supplied by reference TRBV7-9 and TRBJ2-7, is DTGVSQNPRHKITKRGQNVTFRCDPISEHNRLYWYRQTLGQGPEFLTYFQNEAQLEKSRLLSDRFSAERPKGSFSTLEIQRTEQGDSAMYLCASSLATGQGAWEQYFGPGTRLTVT.

The V call is TRBV6-5, the J call TRBJ1-2; TRBD1 matches at 9 bases. The junction had 7 bases not matched to a gene; V was cut back by 3 bases and J by 8 bases. The germline V gene has CDR1 MNHEY and CDR2 SVGAGI. This CDR3 is built from 14 residues. The CDR3 reads CASSYETGGRGYTF. The CDR3, as DNA: TGTGCCAGCAGTTATGAGACAGGGGGGAGAGGCTACACCTTC.